This T cell receptor (beta chain) was identified during a study of control samples from healthy donors and cancer patients. Germline lookup yields CDR1 MDHEN and CDR2 SYDVKM. V lost 7 bases and J 7 bases, leaving 17 bases between the germline ends. The CDR3 has 14 amino acids. Clones were read by immunoSEQ multiplex PCR, and TCRdb kept only the in-frame ones, dropping some. The sample yields roughly 120,000 clones, roughly nine tenths seen once. The chain carries TRBV28 and TRBJ1-3; D gene unclear. Sample: PBMCs. The TCR originated in a woman in her forties or fifties with colorectal cancer. The CDR3 reads CASNPLAGTNTIYF. CDR3 bases: TGTGCCAGCAACCCCCTCGCAGGTACGAACACCATATATTTT.